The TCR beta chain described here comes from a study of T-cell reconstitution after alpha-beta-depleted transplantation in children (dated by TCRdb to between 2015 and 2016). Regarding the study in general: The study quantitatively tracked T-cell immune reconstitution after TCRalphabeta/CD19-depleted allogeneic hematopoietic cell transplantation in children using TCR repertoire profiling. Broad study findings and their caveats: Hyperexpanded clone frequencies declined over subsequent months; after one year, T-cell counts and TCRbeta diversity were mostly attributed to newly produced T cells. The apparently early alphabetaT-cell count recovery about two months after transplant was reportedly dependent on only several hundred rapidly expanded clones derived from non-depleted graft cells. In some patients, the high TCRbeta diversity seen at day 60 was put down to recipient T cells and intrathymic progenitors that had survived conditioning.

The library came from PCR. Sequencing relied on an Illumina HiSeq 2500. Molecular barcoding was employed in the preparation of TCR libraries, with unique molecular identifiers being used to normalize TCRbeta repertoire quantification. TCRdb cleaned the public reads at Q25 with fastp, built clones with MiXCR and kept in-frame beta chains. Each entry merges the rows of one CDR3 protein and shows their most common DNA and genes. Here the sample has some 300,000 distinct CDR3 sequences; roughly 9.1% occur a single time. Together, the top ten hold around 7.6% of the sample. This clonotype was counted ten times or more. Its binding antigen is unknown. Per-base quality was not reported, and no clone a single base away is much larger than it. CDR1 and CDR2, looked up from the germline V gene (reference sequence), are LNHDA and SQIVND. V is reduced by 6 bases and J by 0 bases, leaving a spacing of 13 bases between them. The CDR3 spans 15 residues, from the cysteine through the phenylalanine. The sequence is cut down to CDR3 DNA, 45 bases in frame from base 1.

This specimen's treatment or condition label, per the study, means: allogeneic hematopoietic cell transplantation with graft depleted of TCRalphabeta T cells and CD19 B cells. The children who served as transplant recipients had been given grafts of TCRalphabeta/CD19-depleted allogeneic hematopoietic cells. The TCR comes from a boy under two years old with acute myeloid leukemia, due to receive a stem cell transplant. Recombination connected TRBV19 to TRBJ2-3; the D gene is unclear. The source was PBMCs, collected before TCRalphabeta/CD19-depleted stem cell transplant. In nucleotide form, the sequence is TGTGCCAGTAGGGACCCCCATCTTAGCACAGATACGCAGTATTTT. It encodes CASRDPHLSTDTQYF.